This T cell receptor (beta chain) is from a study of cytomegalovirus exposure and HLA in healthy donors. The CDR3 is made up of 14 amino acids. V shed 0 bases and J shed 3 bases, with 9 bases lying between them. Looked up from germline, CDR1 is SGHDT and CDR2 is YYEEEE. TCRdb's copy holds only in-frame clones and misses some; the assay was immunoSEQ multiplex PCR. This table holds 90,000 to 130,000 clones, roughly 90% found once. The sample taken for sequencing was PBMCs. This TCR came from a woman in her late teens or twenties in good health and CMV-seronegative. This chain joins TRBV5-6 and TRBJ1-2; D possibly corresponds to TRBD1 (5 bases). The CDR3 DNA sequence: TGTGCCAGCAGCTTGGTACAGGCCGACTATGGCTACACCTTC. This sequence encodes CASSLVQADYGYTF.